Each of the 22 T cell receptor beta chains below was sequenced from the same sample in a study of cytomegalovirus exposure and HLA in healthy donors. The study ran its PCR with 60 Vbeta and 13 Jbeta primers. This table comes from immunoSEQ multiplex PCR, and its TCRdb copy is limited to in-frame clones, with some not included. The profile shows about 180,000 clones, around 70% of them singletons. Sequencing was carried out using PBMCs. These receptors came from a male donor in good health and CMV-seronegative.

The gene calls are TRBV18 and TRBJ2-3, with 10 nucleotides matching TRBD1. V shed 4 bases, J shed 2 bases, and the junction held 6 bases outside the gene matches. Germline assignment: CDR1 KGHSH and CDR2 LQKENI. The CDR3 is made up of 16 amino acids. In DNA form, the CDR3 reads TGTGCCAGCTCACGAGGGACAGGGGCCTACACAGATACGCAGTATTTT. Its protein is CASSRGTGAYTDTQYF. The complete variable domain, with remaining parts taken from reference TRBV18 and TRBJ2-3, reads NAGVMQNPRHLVRRRGQEARLRCSPMKGHSHVYWYRQLPEEGLKFMVYLQKENIIDESGMPKERFSAEFPKEGPSILRIQQVVRGDSAAYFCASSRGTGAYTDTQYFGPGTRLTVL.

The CDR3 bases are TGTGCCAGCACCTCACGCGGGAGAATCCTAAGTAATGAGCAGTTCTTC. Its translation is CASTSRGRILSNEQFF. The genes are TRBV5-4 and TRBJ2-1; 7 bases align to TRBD2. This CDR3 region has 16 residues. Germline V gene lookup returns CDR1 SGHNT and CDR2 YYREEE (reference sequence). With 6 bases clipped from V and 7 bases from J, the junction kept 16 bases outside the gene matches.

The gene calls are TRBV5-1 and TRBJ2-1; 11 bases map to TRBD2. This CDR3 is 19 amino acids long. Germline trimming cut 1 base from V and 5 bases from J; bases unmatched to any gene: 14. Germline loops: CDR1 SGHRS, CDR2 YFSETQ. The CDR3 DNA reads TGCGCCAGCAGCTTGTGGCTAGCGGGAGGCTCCGGGGGGGACAATGAGCAGTTCTTC. This codes for CASSLWLAGGSGGDNEQFF.

The gene calls are TRBV6-6 and TRBJ1-3, with no clear D. Germline loops: CDR1 MNHNY, CDR2 SVGAGI (reference sequence). The CDR3 totals 15 residues. V gave up 7 bases and J gave up 0 bases, with 13 bases separating them. The CDR3 spells CASTERADSGNTIYF. In DNA, the CDR3 is TGTGCCAGCACAGAGAGGGCTGACTCTGGAAACACCATATATTTT.

This clone was observed a handful of times. An end of the junction does not agree with germline; a read error may underlie this. V usage is TRBV7-9 and J usage is TRBJ2-1, with D possibly matching TRBD1 (6 bases). CDR1 is SEHNR and CDR2 is FQNEAQ in the germline V gene (reference sequence). The CDR3 is 16 residues long. The CDR3 DNA reads TGTTCCAGCAGCTTAGTGGCCGGGGACACCTACAATGAGCAGTTCTTC. Translating it yields CSSSLVAGDTYNEQFF.

The V and J genes are TRBV27 and TRBJ2-1; D not resolved. Germline lookup yields CDR1 MNHEY and CDR2 SMNVEV (reference sequence). Trimming removed 2 bases from V and 5 bases from J, with 4 bases in between. The length of the CDR3 is 12 residues. The CDR3 spells CASSLANNEQFF. CDR3 in DNA: TGTGCCAGCAGTTTAGCGAACAATGAGCAGTTCTTC.

In this sample, this clone turned up a few times. CDR3 sequence: CASSIDRGLLNVQPQHF. The CDR3, as DNA: TGTGCCAGTAGTATAGACAGGGGCCTCCTCAATGTTCAGCCCCAGCATTTT. V is TRBV19 and J is TRBJ1-5, with D possibly TRBD1 on 6 matching bases. CDR3 length equals 17 residues. Trimming removed 0 bases from V and 6 bases from J, with 18 bases in between. Germline CDR1 is LNHDA and CDR2 is SQIVND (reference sequence). The entire variable domain, with the rest obtained from reference TRBV19 and TRBJ1-5, is as follows: DGGITQSPKYLFRKEGQNVTLSCEQNLNHDAMYWYRQDPGQGLRLIYYSQIVNDFQKGDIAEGYSVSREKKESFPLTVTSAQKNPTAFYLCASSIDRGLLNVQPQHFGDGTRLSIL.

The V gene is TRBV28, the J gene TRBJ1-5, with D maybe TRBD1 (5 bases). The CDR3 sequence is 15 residues long. The germline V gene has CDR1 MDHEN and CDR2 SYDVKM. Trimming stripped 3 bases from V and 7 bases from J, with 16 bases between. The CDR3 protein is CASSFSGGSLQPQHF. The CDR3, as DNA: TGTGCCAGCAGTTTTTCCGGGGGTTCGCTGCAGCCCCAGCATTTT.

The chain has TRBV7-2 and TRBJ1-4; 8 bases are a match to TRBD1. The V gene's germline CDR1 is SGHTA and CDR2 FQGNSA. With 6 bases clipped from V and 1 base from J, the junction kept 13 bases outside the gene matches. The CDR3 contains 18 residues. The CDR3 reads CASRQTGEGSGTNEKLFF. The CDR3 DNA follows: TGTGCCAGCAGACAGACAGGGGAGGGATCCGGAACTAATGAAAAACTGTTTTTT.

This sequence joins TRBV6-5 and TRBJ2-2, with D perhaps matching TRBD1 (5 bases). Trimming left V 8 bases short and J 0 bases short, with 13 bases between. Germline V gene data show CDR1 as MNHEY and CDR2 as SVGAGI. The CDR3 has 15 residues. This CDR3 reads CASRPQGTNTGELFF. The CDR3 nucleotides read TGTGCCAGCCGCCCCCAGGGTACGAACACCGGGGAGCTGTTTTTT.

This clone was detected a few times. This sequence joins TRBV4-2 and TRBJ1-2; D possibly corresponds to TRBD1 (6 bases). The CDR3 extends over 15 amino acids. CDR1 and CDR2 from the germline V gene are LGHNA and YNFKEQ. Trimming took off 0 bases at V and 3 bases at J, with 11 bases between the two ends. As DNA, the CDR3 is TGTGCCAGCAGCCAAGATCACGGGGGGCACTATGGCTACACCTTC. As protein: CASSQDHGGHYGYTF.

The chain joins TRBV5-4 to TRBJ1-2; 8 nucleotides line up with TRBD1. The ends lost 4 bases at V and 5 bases at J; junction bases unmatched: 10. CDR1 and CDR2 from the germline V gene are SGHNT and YYREEE (reference sequence). This CDR3 spans 15 amino acids. This chain's CDR3 is CASSPNLDRGYGYTF. The CDR3 nucleotides are TGTGCCAGCAGCCCAAATTTAGACAGGGGTTATGGCTACACCTTC.

The chain joins TRBV7-3 to TRBJ2-2; the match to TRBD1 covers 7 bases. The CDR3 loop spans 16 amino acids. The ends lost 4 bases at V and 2 bases at J; junction bases unmatched: 7. CDR1 and CDR2 from the germline V gene are SGHTA and FQGTGA. CDR3 region: CASSSYRGANTGELFF. DNA for the CDR3: TGTGCCAGCAGCTCCTACAGGGGCGCCAACACCGGGGAGCTGTTTTTT.

The chain links TRBV2 to TRBJ1-4; D possibly corresponds to TRBD1 (5 bases). Germline V gene sequence: CDR1 SNHLY, CDR2 FYNNEI. The CDR3 has 13 amino acids. Trimming shortened V by 7 bases and J by 10 bases, and 16 bases separated the two germline ends. The chain's CDR3 is CASTGGGIGKLFF. CDR3 DNA sequence: TGTGCCAGCACCGGGGGGGGGATCGGAAAACTGTTTTTT. The whole variable domain, remainder taken from reference TRBV2 and TRBJ1-4, is EPEVTQTPSHQVTQMGQEVILRCVPISNHLYFYWYRQILGQKVEFLVSFYNNEISEKSEIFDDQFSVERPDGSNFTLKIRSTKLEDSAMYFCASTGGGIGKLFFGSGTQLSVL.

V usage is TRBV5-5 and J usage is TRBJ1-5; 8 bases are a match to TRBD1. With 4 bases clipped from V and 1 base from J, the junction kept 7 bases outside the gene matches. This CDR3 is 16 amino acids long. From germline, CDR1 is SGHKS and CDR2 YYEKEE (reference sequence). Written as DNA, the CDR3 is TGTGCCAGCAGCGACCCTCGGACAGGGAGCAATCAGCCCCAGCATTTT. Its translation is CASSDPRTGSNQPQHF.

V is TRBV30 and J is TRBJ2-7; D is unclear. CDR3 size: 13 residues. V was clipped by 4 bases and J by 6 bases, with 16 bases between them. Germline lookup yields CDR1 GTSNPN and CDR2 SVGIG (reference sequence). The CDR3 bases are TGTGCCTGGAAATCTAGGATGATAGGCGAGCAGTACTTC. This sequence encodes CAWKSRMIGEQYF. Combining the CDR3 with reference TRBV30 and TRBJ2-7 gives the whole variable domain SQTIHQWPATLVQPVGSPLSLECTVEGTSNPNLYWYRQAAGRGLQLLFYSVGIGQISSEVPQNLSASRPQDRQFILSSKKLLLSDSGFYLCAWKSRMIGEQYFGPGTRLTVT.

This clone has just one count. V is TRBV9 and J is TRBJ1-1; 8 nucleotides align to TRBD1. The germline V gene encodes CDR1 SGDLS and CDR2 YYNGEE. The V and J ends lost 2 bases and 1 base, in that order; junction bases with no gene match: 4. The CDR3 has 15 amino acids. The CDR3 is CASSVQGQGNTEAFF. The CDR3 DNA is TGTGCCAGCAGCGTTCAAGGACAGGGGAACACTGAAGCTTTCTTT.

This clone was counted only a few times. The chain joins TRBV5-1 to TRBJ2-2; D is possibly TRBD1 (5 bases). Germline CDR1 is SGHRS and CDR2 is YFSETQ. V lost 2 bases and J lost 4, with 6 bases in between. The CDR3 runs to 13 residues. The CDR3 here is CASSLDSTGELFF. CDR3 nucleotides: TGCGCCAGCAGCTTAGACAGCACCGGGGAGCTGTTTTTT.

This rearrangement joins TRBV28 to TRBJ1-5, with 8 positions matching TRBD1. The length of the CDR3 is 13 residues. Germline V CDR1 and CDR2: MDHEN, SYDVKM. Unmatched junction bases numbered 7, after V lost 6 bases and J lost 9 bases. CDR3 loop: CASRSSGTGPQHF. The CDR3 DNA follows: TGTGCCAGCAGATCATCCGGGACAGGGCCCCAGCATTTT.

The chain uses TRBV27 and TRBJ1-5; TRBD1 matches at 8 bases. The J segment lost 4 bases and the V segment lost 6 bases, leaving 8 bases of the junction unmatched. Germline V gene lookup returns CDR1 MNHEY and CDR2 SMNVEV (reference sequence). The CDR3 runs 15 residues. The CDR3 loop is CASSTDRGPNQPQHF. In nucleotides, the CDR3 is TGTGCCAGCAGCACCGACAGGGGCCCTAATCAGCCCCAGCATTTT.

The chain carries TRBV19 and TRBJ1-5; D remains unclear. Germline lookup yields CDR1 LNHDA and CDR2 SQIVND (reference sequence). The CDR3 is made up of 15 amino acids. V was pared by 4 bases and J by 6 bases, with 16 bases between. The CDR3 loop is CASSSGSLAGQPQHF. Here the CDR3 DNA reads TGTGCCAGTAGTAGTGGAAGCTTAGCGGGTCAGCCCCAGCATTTT.

This clone was counted between two and nine times. This chain joins TRBV28 and TRBJ1-5; possibly TRBD1 for D (5 bases). Looked up from germline, CDR1 is MDHEN and CDR2 is SYDVKM. V lost 3 bases and J 3 bases, leaving 12 bases between the germline ends. The CDR3 runs to 15 residues. CDR3 nucleotides: TGTGCCAGCAGTTTCGCAGGGAAAACCAATCAGCCCCAGCATTTT. Amino acids: CASSFAGKTNQPQHF.